The clone carrying this T cell receptor beta chain showed up many times. Amplified TCR beta CDR3 regions came from RNA transcripts. When the TCR CDR3 underwent first-round RT-PCR, the HTBI primer set was used. Using its own MiXCR run on the multiplex PCR reads, TCRdb lists one record per CDR3 protein. The data show approximately 410,000 distinct CDR3 sequences, roughly an eighth seen once. These data originate in a study of T cells in Graves' hyperthyroidism and ophthalmopathy. Between the trimmed V and J ends, which lost 4 bases and 5 bases, there was a span of 21 bases. Germline CDR1 is SGDLS and CDR2 is YYNGEE. This CDR3 is built from 16 residues.

This rearrangement joins TRBV9 to TRBJ2-5, with D perhaps matching TRBD1 or TRBD2 (5 bases each). This clonotype originated in a woman under 30 with Graves' hyperthyroidism. The specimen sequenced was blood. The CDR3 sequence is CASSRRRTGHVETQYF. As DNA, the CDR3 is TGTGCCAGCAGCAGACGCCGGACTGGACACGTGGAGACCCAGTACTTC.